What follows are 4 T cell receptor beta chains derived from one specimen sequenced in a study of blood T cells in healthy people across ages. Combining a sample-barcoded 5' primer with a J-beta primer mix, a second PCR ran for roughly 7 to 11 cycles. Each CDR3 protein gets one entry after TCRdb re-called the 5' RACE reads with MiXCR. This sample carries roughly 1,700,000 distinct CDR3 sequences, approximately 28% of them seen once, and the ten largest clones take approximately 7.7%. Material for sequencing was blood. These receptors were obtained from a woman aged 25 to 39 in good health.

The V call is TRBV10-3, the J call TRBJ1-1; 9 nucleotides line up with TRBD1. CDR3 length: 12 amino acids. CDR1 ENHRY and CDR2 SYGVKD come from the germline V gene. The trim removed 8 bases at V and 9 bases at J, leaving 7 bases unmatched. Here the CDR3 DNA reads TGTGCCATCCGAGGGGGGACAGGGCAAGCTTTCTTT. Translating it yields CAIRGGTGQAFF.

The genes are TRBV2 and TRBJ2-7; 11 bases line up with TRBD2. The trim removed 6 bases at V and 6 bases at J, leaving 7 bases unmatched. Germline values: CDR1 SNHLY, CDR2 FYNNEI. The length of the CDR3 is 14 residues. The CDR3 loop reads CASRRLAGSGEQYF. The CDR3 coding sequence is TGTGCCAGCAGAAGACTAGCGGGGTCTGGCGAGCAGTACTTC.

The chain carries TRBV6-2 or TRBV6-3 and TRBJ2-7, with D possibly TRBD1 on 6 matching bases. V lost 8 bases and J lost 6, with 14 bases in between. CDR3 length: 12 residues. Germline CDR1 and CDR2: MNHEY and SVGEGT. Here the CDR3 reads CASPPRGGEQYF. CDR3 nucleotides: TGTGCCAGCCCCCCCAGGGGCGGCGAGCAGTACTTC.

CDR3 protein: CASSKKAGGETQYF. The CDR3 bases are TGTGCCAGCAGCAAGAAAGCGGGAGGGGAGACCCAGTACTTC. The rearrangement uses TRBV11-2 and TRBJ2-5; 10 nucleotides match TRBD2. J was trimmed by 5 bases and V by 5 bases; bases with no gene match: 5. Germline lookup yields CDR1 SGHAT and CDR2 FQNNGV. This CDR3 region has 14 residues.